This T cell receptor beta chain was sequenced during a study of blood T cell repertoires in COVID-19. Turning to the study itself: COVID-19 samples from acute and convalescent phases originated in the United States, Italy and Spain.

Germline CDR1 and CDR2: LGHDT and YNNKEL (reference sequence). V lost 3 bases and J 6 bases, leaving 12 bases between the germline ends. The CDR3 is 14 amino acids. Only a few counts were recorded for this clone. Original data processing: Amplification of reference gene primers provided the estimated nucleated cell counts. Clones were read by immunoSEQ multiplex PCR, and TCRdb kept only the in-frame ones, dropping some. The V and J calls and the clone size are those of that table, but D and trimming were determined from the DNA. The sample gives more than 200,000 clones, 75% to 90% of which show up once; about 27% is in the top ten.

Sequencing was carried out using peripheral blood. The chain links TRBV3-1 (or the pseudogene TRBV3-2) to TRBJ1-5; D might be TRBD1 (6 bases). The receptor was derived from a man between 40 and 49 years old with acute or convalescent COVID-19. CDR3 in DNA: TGTGCCAGCAGCCAGGCAGGGGTTAGTCAGCCCCAGCATTTT. It codes for CASSQAGVSQPQHF.